These 14 T cell receptor beta chains came from one sample sequenced in a study of blood T cell repertoires in COVID-19. Here immunoSEQ multiplex PCR was the method, and the copy in TCRdb shows in-frame clones only, minus some. The table includes about 130,000 clones, around 81% detected once. The source material was peripheral blood. The receptors shown here come from a woman aged 45-65 years with acute or convalescent COVID-19.

This clone occurred a few times. This sequence joins TRBV19 and TRBJ1-3, with D unclear. Germline V gene sequence: CDR1 LNHDA, CDR2 SQIVND (reference sequence). The CDR3 is made up of 15 amino acids. Trimming shortened V by 4 bases and J by 0 bases, and 10 bases separated the two germline ends. The CDR3 region has the DNA TGTGCCAGTAGTAAAAGTCCTACCTCTGGAAACACCATATATTTT. It encodes CASSKSPTSGNTIYF.

CDR3 nucleotides: TGTGCCATCAGCCCTAGTACAGGGTTGGGAACTGAAGCTTTCTTT. Protein product: CAISPSTGLGTEAFF. This chain joins TRBV10-3 and TRBJ1-1, with D perhaps matching TRBD1 (6 bases). CDR1 and CDR2 from the germline V gene are ENHRY and SYGVKD. Trimming stripped 6 bases from V and 5 bases from J, with 19 bases between. The CDR3 runs to 15 residues.

This clone was seen a few times. The CDR3 region has the DNA TGTGCCAGCAGTGGTCCGGGACAGGGAAGAAGGCCCTACGAGCAGTACTTC. This gives the protein CASSGPGQGRRPYEQYF. The rearrangement joins TRBV6-1 to TRBJ2-7, with TRBD1 identical over 9 bases. The CDR3 covers 17 residues. The germline gives CDR1 MNHNS, CDR2 SASEGT. The junction had 12 bases not matched to a gene; V was cut back by 4 bases and J by 2 bases.

This chain joins TRBV2 and TRBJ1-6; 9 bases align to TRBD1. This CDR3 has 14 amino acids. CDR1 and CDR2 (germline): SNHLY, FYNNEI. Trimming at V came to 6 bases and at J to 8 bases, leaving 5 bases not matched to a gene. The CDR3 DNA sequence: TGTGCCAGCAGCGGAAGGACAGGGGATTCACCCCTCCACTTT. Amino acids: CASSGRTGDSPLHF.

This clone was observed a handful of times. The CDR3 nucleotides are TGTGCCAGCAGCCAGACTAGCGGGGGGGACAATGAGCAGTTCTTC. Residues: CASSQTSGGDNEQFF. The chain has TRBV7-9 and TRBJ2-1; 14 bases match TRBD2. The V gene end was trimmed by 5 bases and the J gene end by 5 bases; junction bases not matched to a gene: 2. CDR3 length: 15 amino acids. Germline CDR1 reads SEHNR; CDR2 reads FQNEAQ (reference sequence).

V is TRBV2 and J is TRBJ1-5, with 9 bases identical to TRBD1. The CDR3 contains 15 residues. CDR1 is SNHLY, CDR2 FYNNEI, per germline. Trimming took 4 bases from V and 1 from J; bases not matched to a gene: 2. The CDR3 coding sequence is TGTGCCAGCAGTGGGGACAGGGCGAGCAATCAGCCCCAGCATTTT. Residues: CASSGDRASNQPQHF.

The chain uses TRBV29-1 and TRBJ1-1, with D unclear. The V end was cut by 6 bases, the J end by 1 base, with 12 bases between. The CDR3 has 13 amino acids. From germline, CDR1 is SQVTM and CDR2 ANQGSEA. The CDR3 is CSVAGRTNTEAFF. The CDR3 nucleotides read TGCAGCGTAGCGGGTAGGACGAACACTGAAGCTTTCTTT.

The rearrangement links TRBV25-1 to TRBJ1-3; D remains unclear. This CDR3 region has 13 residues. Between the trimmed V and J ends, which lost 4 bases and 2 bases, there was a span of 6 bases. Germline CDR1 reads MGHDK; CDR2 reads SYGVNS. The DNA for the CDR3 is TGTGCCAGCAGTGCCTCGGCTGGAAACACCATATATTTT. As protein: CASSASAGNTIYF.

The chain joins TRBV7-9 to TRBJ2-1, with D tentatively TRBD2 (5 bases). V lost 0 bases and J 1 base, leaving 7 bases between the germline ends. In germline, CDR1 is SEHNR, CDR2 FQNEAQ (reference sequence). The CDR3 is made up of 15 amino acids. The CDR3 spells CASSLAGVSYNEQFF. CDR3 sequence (DNA): TGTGCCAGCAGCTTAGCGGGAGTGTCCTACAATGAGCAGTTCTTC. The full variable domain, with the rest looked up from reference TRBV7-9 and TRBJ2-1, is DTGVSQNPRHKITKRGQNVTFRCDPISEHNRLYWYRQTLGQGPEFLTYFQNEAQLEKSRLLSDRFSAERPKGSFSTLEIQRTEQGDSAMYLCASSLAGVSYNEQFFGPGTRLTVL.

Only a few counts were recorded for this clone. V is TRBV7-6 and J is TRBJ2-5; 14 bases match TRBD2. Unmatched junction bases numbered 2, after V lost 1 base and J lost 1 base. The CDR3 runs 17 residues. The germline CDR1 and CDR2 sequences are SGHVS and FNYEAQ. The CDR3 DNA sequence: TGTGCCAGCAGCTTAGGACTAGCGGGAGGGCCCCAAGAGACCCAGTACTTC. Translation gives CASSLGLAGGPQETQYF.

The chain couples TRBV10-2 to TRBJ2-7; TRBD1 is a possible D gene (6 bases). The germline V gene has CDR1 WSHSY and CDR2 SAAADI. V was trimmed by 3 bases and J by 7 bases, leaving 16 bases between them. This CDR3 comprises 14 residues. The DNA for the CDR3 is TGCGCCAGCAGTGAACGACAGGAGCTACGAGAGCAGTACTTC. Its translation: CASSERQELREQYF.

The V and J genes are TRBV27 and TRBJ2-5; TRBD1 agrees at 9 bases. The CDR3 runs to 14 residues. V was pared by 3 bases and J by 5 bases, with 4 bases of the junction left unmatched. Germline V gene lookup returns CDR1 MNHEY and CDR2 SMNVEV (reference sequence). CDR3 protein: CASSLDRGYETQYF. The CDR3 DNA reads TGTGCCAGCAGTTTGGACAGGGGTTATGAGACCCAGTACTTC.

The chain uses TRBV2 and TRBJ2-7; perhaps TRBD2 as D (5 bases). V lost 6 bases to trimming and J lost 2 bases, with 17 bases between them. CDR1 SNHLY and CDR2 FYNNEI come from the germline V gene. CDR3 length: 15 amino acids. The CDR3 sequence is CASRAGRGDAYEQYF. CDR3 coding DNA: TGTGCCAGCAGGGCTGGACGGGGTGACGCCTACGAGCAGTACTTC.

Worth noting for this clone: The same CDR3 also results from other DNA sequences found in this sample. This chain uses TRBV30 with TRBJ2-2; 9 positions match TRBD2. V shed 4 bases, J shed 3 bases, and the junction held 3 bases outside the gene matches. The CDR3 has 14 amino acids. From germline, CDR1 is GTSNPN and CDR2 SVGIG (reference sequence). The CDR3 region has the DNA TGTGCCTGGAAGGGACTAGCTGACACCGGGGAGCTGTTTTTT. Translating gives CAWKGLADTGELFF. The full variable domain, in which reference TRBV30 and TRBJ2-2 provide the parts outside the CDR3, is SQTIHQWPATLVQPVGSPLSLECTVEGTSNPNLYWYRQAAGRGLQLLFYSVGIGQISSEVPQNLSASRPQDRQFILSSKKLLLSDSGFYLCAWKGLADTGELFFGEGSRLTVL.